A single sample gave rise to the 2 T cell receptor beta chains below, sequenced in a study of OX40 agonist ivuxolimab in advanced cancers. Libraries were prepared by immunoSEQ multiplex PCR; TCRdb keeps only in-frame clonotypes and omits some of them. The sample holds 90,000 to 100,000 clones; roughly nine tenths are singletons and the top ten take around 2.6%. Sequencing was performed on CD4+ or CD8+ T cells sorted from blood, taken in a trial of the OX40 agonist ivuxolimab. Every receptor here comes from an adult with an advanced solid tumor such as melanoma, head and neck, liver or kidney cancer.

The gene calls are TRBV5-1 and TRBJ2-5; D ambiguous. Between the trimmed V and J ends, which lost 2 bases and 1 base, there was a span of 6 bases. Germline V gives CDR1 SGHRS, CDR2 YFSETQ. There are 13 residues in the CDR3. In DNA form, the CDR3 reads TGCGCCAGCAGCTTTGATACCCAAGAGACCCAGTACTTC. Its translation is CASSFDTQETQYF.

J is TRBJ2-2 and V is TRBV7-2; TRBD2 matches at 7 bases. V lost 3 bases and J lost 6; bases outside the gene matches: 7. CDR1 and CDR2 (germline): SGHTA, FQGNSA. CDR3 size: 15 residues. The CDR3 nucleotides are TGTGCCAGCAGCTTGATAGCGGGTACGTCCGGGGAGCTGTTTTTT. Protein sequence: CASSLIAGTSGELFF.